This TCR beta chain was identified during a study of blood T cell repertoires in COVID-19. Clones were sequenced by immunoSEQ multiplex PCR, and TCRdb holds only the in-frame ones, with some missing. Of approximately 230,000 clones in the sample, approximately 90% were seen once. Between the trimmed V and J ends, which lost 5 bases and 3 bases, there was a span of 8 bases. The CDR3 consists of 13 residues. Looked up from germline, CDR1 is SEHNR and CDR2 is FQNEAQ (reference sequence). This clone has a single count. The chain recombines TRBV7-9 with TRBJ2-1, with D tentatively TRBD2 (5 bases). The sample taken for sequencing was PBMCs or T cells enriched from blood (not recorded which). The sequence derives from a woman aged 30 to 39 who had recovered from COVID-19. This chain's CDR3 is CASSRRDYNEQFF. The CDR3 DNA sequence: TGTGCCAGCAGCCGACGGGACTACAATGAGCAGTTCTTC.